This T cell receptor (beta chain) was retrieved from a study of blood T cell repertoires in COVID-19. Study-level information: Acute and convalescent COVID-19 samples came from the United States, Italy and Spain. The analysed material was cDNA or gDNA that came from T cells, B-cell-depleted T cells, or PBMCs.

The CDR3 has 16 residues. Germline V gene lookup returns CDR1 SGHRS and CDR2 YFSETQ. V gave up 2 bases and J gave up 6 bases; unmatched junction bases: 13. This clone was seen more than once but under ten times. Produced via immunoSEQ multiplex PCR; TCRdb's table is partial and in-frame only. The sample lists about 100,000 clones; roughly 80% were seen once. V is TRBV5-1 and J is TRBJ1-2, with 7 bases aligning to TRBD1. The sequencing input was peripheral blood. This receptor was identified in a woman in her seventies with acute or convalescent COVID-19. This CDR3 is CASSLNTGEGFDGYTF. DNA of the CDR3: TGCGCCAGCAGCTTAAATACAGGGGAAGGTTTCGATGGCTACACCTTC.